This passage covers 2 T cell receptor beta chains from one sample sequenced in a study of cytomegalovirus exposure and HLA in healthy donors (dated by TCRdb to about 2017). The method was the immunoSEQ multiplex PCR assay. The multiplex PCR relied on a mix of 60 forward primers for TCR Vbeta segments and 13 reverse primers for TCR Jbeta segments. TCRdb mirrors the immuneACCESS table, restricted to in-frame sequences. Some clones are absent from its copies; in checked studies, under half trace to an unresolved V gene, and the reason for the others is unknown. This sample comprises around 67,000 clones, approximately 80% of them detected only once. The top ten clonotypes cover 7.8% of the sample. Sequenced material: PBMCs. Receptors were obtained from a man aged 18 to 29 in good health and CMV-seropositive.

The chain combines TRBV7-8 with TRBJ2-7; TRBD2 agrees at 7 bases. The CDR3 has 15 amino acids. Trimming took 1 base from V and 2 from J; bases not matched to a gene: 5. CDR1 is SGHVS and CDR2 is FQNEAQ in the germline V gene. CDR3 sequence (DNA): TGTGCCAGCAGCTTAGATTTCAGCGGGGCCTACGAGCAGTACTTC. This sequence encodes CASSLDFSGAYEQYF.

The V gene is TRBV29-1, the J gene TRBJ2-1, with TRBD1 matching 9 bases. Germline V gives CDR1 SQVTM, CDR2 ANQGSEA. V lost 4 bases to trimming and J lost 4 bases; unmatched junction nucleotides: 11. The CDR3 sequence is 16 residues long. The CDR3 here is CSVGIHRGPKYNEQFF. The CDR3 DNA reads as TGCAGCGTTGGGATTCACAGGGGGCCTAAATACAATGAGCAGTTCTTC.